What follows are 13 T cell receptor beta chains derived from one specimen sequenced in a study of blood T cells in healthy people across ages. Alongside a J-beta primer mix, a sample-barcoded 5' primer served in a second PCR lasting about 7 to 12 cycles. TCRdb re-derived calls from the 5' RACE reads in MiXCR, one entry per CDR3 protein. The sample lists about 1 million distinct CDR3 sequences; 20% to 25% were seen once. The sample was also reused in another study, on T cells of mothers and their children.

Specimen: blood. The receptor source for this set is a girl aged 2 to 10 in good health.

This clonotype was counted only a few times. A read error may produce the germline difference seen at one junction end. The V and J genes are TRBV7-9 and TRBJ2-5; D uncertain. The closer fit of TRBJ2-1 to the DNA end suggests the J call may be wrong. The CDR3 runs 13 residues. From germline, CDR1 is SEHNR and CDR2 FQNEAQ (reference sequence). Here the CDR3 DNA reads TGTGCCAGCAGCTCCGGGTCCTACAGTGAGCAGTTCTTC. Translating gives CASSSGSYSEQFF.

The rearrangement uses TRBV5-1 and TRBJ1-4, with TRBD1 as a possible D gene (5 bases). With 3 bases removed from V and 5 bases from J, the gap between germline ends came to 11 bases. Per germline, CDR1 SGHRS and CDR2 YFSETQ. The CDR3 consists of 14 residues. The CDR3 spells CASSSKEGNEKLFF. CDR3 in DNA: TGCGCCAGCAGCTCCAAAGAGGGGAATGAAAAACTGTTTTTT.

The CDR3 loop reads CASSSTGSYNSPLHF. DNA of the CDR3: TGTGCCAGCAGCTCGACAGGGTCCTATAATTCACCCCTCCACTTT. The chain uses TRBV7-9 and TRBJ1-6, with 7 bases fitting TRBD1. The V gene's germline CDR1 is SEHNR and CDR2 FQNEAQ (reference sequence). CDR3 size: 15 residues. V trimming: 4 bases; J trimming: 1 base; junction bases outside the gene matches: 1.

The rearrangement links TRBV20-1 to TRBJ1-4, with 7 bases lining up with TRBD1. CDR3 length equals 14 residues. CDR1 is DFQATT and CDR2 is SNEGSKA in the germline V gene (reference sequence). The trim removed 4 bases at V and 1 base at J, leaving 3 bases unmatched. Here the CDR3 reads CSATRTGTNEKLFF. CDR3 sequence (DNA): TGCAGTGCTACTCGGACAGGAACTAATGAAAAACTGTTTTTT.

This clonotype was counted between two and nine times. This sequence joins TRBV7-2 and TRBJ1-3, with 8 positions matching TRBD1. CDR1 and CDR2 from the germline V gene are SGHTA and FQGNSA. There are 17 residues in the CDR3. V was clipped by 0 bases and J by 1 base; unmatched bases: 5. This chain's CDR3 is CASSLARTGGSGNTIYF. CDR3 nucleotide sequence: TGTGCCAGCAGCTTAGCGCGAACAGGGGGATCTGGAAACACCATATATTTT.

A remark on this clonotype: The germline gene is not matched at one end of the junction; a read error may be the cause. The chain links TRBV5-1 to TRBJ2-3; D might be TRBD2 (5 bases). CDR1 and CDR2 from the germline V gene are SGHRS and YFSETQ. The CDR3 spans 13 residues. The CDR3 bases are TGTGCCAGCAGTTTAGCGACCGCAGATACGCAGTATTTC. Protein sequence: CASSLATADTQYF.

J is TRBJ2-3 and V is TRBV20-1, with D possibly being TRBD2 (5 bases). Trimming left V 6 bases short and J 0 bases short, with 16 bases between. Germline-derived CDR1 and CDR2 are DFQATT and SNEGSKA (reference sequence). This CDR3 is 15 amino acids long. CDR3 protein: CSAHSSGPSTDTQYF. The CDR3 nucleotides read TGCAGTGCCCACTCAAGCGGCCCTAGCACAGATACGCAGTATTTT.

The V gene is TRBV4-1, the J gene TRBJ2-3; a weak D match, TRBD2 (6 bases). The CDR3 is made up of 16 amino acids. V lost 1 base, J lost 0 bases, and 11 bases lay in between. Germline V gene data show CDR1 as MGHRA and CDR2 as YSYEKL. The CDR3 nucleotides read TGCGCCAGCAGCCAAGTCCCCGGGACTAGCACAGATACGCAGTATTTT. Translated, it gives CASSQVPGTSTDTQYF.

This clonotype was observed a few times. This chain uses TRBV5-5 with TRBJ1-1; the D gene is possibly TRBD1 (6 bases). With 2 bases removed from V and 3 bases from J, the gap between germline ends came to 11 bases. The germline gives CDR1 SGHKS, CDR2 YYEKEE (reference sequence). This CDR3 region has 14 residues. The CDR3 loop is CASSFGGQDTEAFF. In nucleotides, the CDR3 is TGTGCCAGCAGCTTTGGGGGGCAGGACACTGAAGCTTTCTTT.

This clonotype was detected only a few times. The gene calls are TRBV12-3 or TRBV12-4 and TRBJ2-1; D could derive from TRBD1 or TRBD2 (6 bases each). The CDR3 is 17 residues long. V was cut by 3 bases and J by 0 bases, with 15 bases left in between. CDR3 sequence reads: CASSFPGASSSYNEQFF. The CDR3 nucleotides are TGTGCCAGCAGTTTTCCGGGGGCCTCGAGCTCCTACAATGAGCAGTTCTTC.

The chain carries TRBV25-1 and TRBJ1-2, with D uncertain. Trimming took off 5 bases at V and 4 bases at J, with 11 bases between the two ends. This CDR3 is built from 13 residues. Germline assignment: CDR1 MGHDK and CDR2 SYGVNS. The chain's CDR3 is CASSLGFSYGYTF. The CDR3 nucleotides are TGTGCCAGCAGTCTCGGGTTCTCCTATGGCTACACCTTC.

J is TRBJ2-7 and V is TRBV28; TRBD1 matches at 7 bases. The CDR3 covers 16 residues. Per the germline V gene, CDR1 is MDHEN and CDR2 is SYDVKM. The ends lost 3 bases at V and 5 bases at J; junction bases unmatched: 13. The CDR3 nucleotides are TGTGCCAGCAGTTTTGGGCCGACAGGGAGTGGAGACGAGCAGTACTTC. Its translation: CASSFGPTGSGDEQYF. The full variable domain, with the rest looked up from reference TRBV28 and TRBJ2-7, is DVKVTQSSRYLVKRTGEKVFLECVQDMDHENMFWYRQDPGLGLRLIYFSYDVKMKEKGDIPEGYSVSREKKERFSLILESASTNQTSMYLCASSFGPTGSGDEQYFGPGTRLTVT.

In its sample, this clonotype was seen a few times. V and J are TRBV20-1 and TRBJ2-2; D is uncertain. The CDR3 extends over 12 amino acids. V lost 2 bases and J 1 base, leaving 2 bases between the germline ends. CDR1 and CDR2 (germline): DFQATT, SNEGSKA (reference sequence). CDR3 nucleotides: TGCAGTGCTAGACAGAACACCGGGGAGCTGTTTTTT. Translating gives CSARQNTGELFF.